This TCR beta chain was recovered during a study of siplizumab effects on memory and regulatory T cells. Here immunoSEQ multiplex PCR was the method, and the copy in TCRdb shows in-frame clones only, minus some. The sample lists approximately 94,000 clones; roughly 97% were seen once. The V gene's germline CDR1 is LNHDA and CDR2 SQIVND (reference sequence). This CDR3 spans 14 amino acids. V was clipped by 3 bases and J by 1 base, with 9 bases between them. Study outcomes and limitations: Naive T cells appeared more diverse than memory cells and seemed to be major alloresponse contributors. Significant reduction of alloreactive sequences traceable to unstimulated CD4+ memory cells was observed with siplizumab. Researchers could not give a naive or memory phenotype to roughly 75-95% of proliferating CD4+ or CD8+ clones.

Notes on this clone: Its antigen is still unknown.

The sequenced material came from naive CD4+ T cells sorted from blood. The receptor was derived from a human donor in good health. The V and J genes are TRBV19 and TRBJ1-1; D may be TRBD1 (5 bases). CDR3: CASSIIQANTEAFF. In DNA, the CDR3 is TGTGCCAGTAGTATCATACAGGCGAACACTGAAGCTTTCTTT. Drawing the rest from reference TRBV19 and TRBJ1-1, the complete variable domain is DGGITQSPKYLFRKEGQNVTLSCEQNLNHDAMYWYRQDPGQGLRLIYYSQIVNDFQKGDIAEGYSVSREKKESFPLTVTSAQKNPTAFYLCASSIIQANTEAFFGQGTRLTVV.